These 24 T cell receptor beta chains were all obtained from the same sample, sequenced in a study of OX40 agonist ivuxolimab in advanced cancers. Clones were read by immunoSEQ multiplex PCR, and TCRdb kept only the in-frame ones, dropping some. Of about 98,000 clones listed, 90% to 95% were seen once; the top ten hold about 0.24%. The sample consisted of CD4+ or CD8+ T cells sorted from blood, taken in a trial of the OX40 agonist ivuxolimab. The receptors come from an adult with an advanced solid tumor such as melanoma, head and neck, liver or kidney cancer.

The V call is TRBV2, the J call TRBJ1-1, with 7 bases matching TRBD1. J gave up 1 base and V 6 bases, and 11 bases lay outside the gene matches. Germline V gene data show CDR1 as SNHLY and CDR2 as FYNNEI. CDR3 length: 16 amino acids. The DNA for the CDR3 is TGTGCCAGCAGGGGGGACAGAGACCCTTGGAACACTGAAGCTTTCTTT. This translates into CASRGDRDPWNTEAFF.

The chain combines TRBV4-1 with TRBJ2-3; D possibly corresponds to TRBD1 (5 bases). V was pared by 1 base and J by 0 bases, with 11 bases between. The CDR3 is 16 amino acids. Germline CDR1 is MGHRA and CDR2 is YSYEKL. CDR3 region: CASSQGRGHSTDTQYF. The CDR3 DNA sequence: TGCGCCAGCAGCCAAGGCCGCGGACACAGCACAGATACGCAGTATTTT.

This clone was picked up one time. The chain is built from TRBV28 and TRBJ1-6; the D gene is possibly TRBD1 (5 bases). Trimming removed 4 bases from V and 6 bases from J, with 13 bases in between. Germline V CDR1 and CDR2: MDHEN, SYDVKM. The CDR3 has 15 residues. CDR3 sequence reads: CASSSGGFGNSPLHF. As DNA, the CDR3 is TGTGCCAGCAGTTCTGGGGGATTTGGTAATTCACCCCTCCACTTT.

This chain links TRBV2 with TRBJ2-6; D gene uncertain. CDR3 length equals 12 residues. With 5 bases removed from V and 2 bases from J, the gap between germline ends came to 1 base. Germline loops: CDR1 SNHLY, CDR2 FYNNEI. CDR3 protein: CASSTGANVLTF. The CDR3 bases are TGTGCCAGCAGTACTGGGGCCAACGTCCTGACTTTC.

V gene TRBV6-6 combines with J gene TRBJ1-1; D might be TRBD1 (6 bases). There are 15 residues in the CDR3. V was clipped by 5 bases and J by 6 bases, with 19 bases between them. CDR1 and CDR2 (germline): MNHNY, SVGAGI (reference sequence). CDR3 sequence reads: CASSNPTRGGAEAFF. In DNA form, the CDR3 reads TGTGCCAGCAGTAACCCTACCCGAGGGGGGGCTGAAGCTTTCTTT.

V and J are TRBV28 and TRBJ2-1; 16 positions match TRBD2. CDR1 MDHEN and CDR2 SYDVKM come from the germline V gene. This CDR3 contains 17 residues. The V segment lost 7 bases and the J segment 10 bases; nucleotides outside the gene matches: 13. CDR3 region: CASTLQGLAGGSREQFF. The DNA of the CDR3 is TGTGCCAGCACCCTCCAGGGACTAGCGGGAGGGTCTCGGGAGCAGTTCTTC.

The rearrangement uses TRBV4-3 and TRBJ1-2; TRBD1 matches at 9 bases. V lost 0 bases and J lost 8; bases outside the gene matches: 7. This CDR3 spans 15 amino acids. Germline V gene lookup returns CDR1 LGHNA and CDR2 YSLEER. The CDR3 sequence is CASSQDPQGARGYTF. As DNA, the CDR3 is TGCGCCAGCAGCCAAGACCCACAGGGGGCGCGGGGCTACACCTTC.

The chain combines TRBV30 with TRBJ1-2, with 10 positions matching TRBD1. This CDR3 comprises 12 residues. The ends lost 8 bases at V and 9 bases at J; junction bases unmatched: 9. Germline V gives CDR1 GTSNPN, CDR2 SVGIG (reference sequence). CDR3 region: CARWDRGDRYTF. The CDR3 nucleotides read TGTGCCCGCTGGGACAGGGGTGATCGCTACACCTTC.

The chain recombines TRBV5-1 with TRBJ2-1; TRBD2 matches at 13 bases. J was trimmed by 9 bases and V by 3 bases; bases with no gene match: 6. The CDR3 runs 15 residues. Germline V gives CDR1 SGHRS, CDR2 YFSETQ. This CDR3 reads CASSSRTSGSTEQFF. The CDR3 DNA reads as TGCGCCAGCAGCTCCCGGACTAGCGGGAGCACTGAGCAGTTCTTC.

V gene TRBV5-1 combines with J gene TRBJ2-1; 10 bases are a match to TRBD2. Germline values: CDR1 SGHRS, CDR2 YFSETQ. V gave up 0 bases and J gave up 0 bases; unmatched junction bases: 6. The CDR3 sequence is 18 residues long. The CDR3 protein is CASSLGLAGASSYNEQFF. CDR3 DNA sequence: TGCGCCAGCAGCTTGGGGCTAGCGGGAGCGAGCTCCTACAATGAGCAGTTCTTC.

The chain recombines TRBV11-2 with TRBJ2-6; D ambiguous. This CDR3 has 14 amino acids. CDR1 and CDR2 from the germline V gene are SGHAT and FQNNGV. With 5 bases removed from V and 0 bases from J, the gap between germline ends came to 5 bases. The CDR3 sequence is CASSPSSGANVLTF. DNA of the CDR3: TGTGCCAGCAGCCCCTCCTCTGGGGCCAACGTCCTGACTTTC.

The chain combines TRBV19 with TRBJ2-1, with D perhaps TRBD1 (5 bases). CDR3 length: 14 residues. Trimming cost V 6 bases and J 7 bases, with 16 bases left between them. Looked up from germline, CDR1 is LNHDA and CDR2 is SQIVND (reference sequence). CDR3 loop: CASRGRARENEQFF. The CDR3 DNA reads TGTGCCAGTAGGGGCAGGGCGAGAGAGAATGAGCAGTTCTTC.

This clone was recorded once. V is TRBV30 and J is TRBJ1-1; D is undetermined. This CDR3 contains 12 residues. V dropped 0 bases and J dropped 7 bases, with 9 bases sitting between them. Germline V gene data show CDR1 as GTSNPN and CDR2 as SVGIG (reference sequence). This chain's CDR3 is CAWSVTGIEAFF. The CDR3 DNA reads TGTGCCTGGAGTGTAACTGGGATTGAAGCTTTCTTT.

This chain joins TRBV6-1 and TRBJ1-4; possible D gene TRBD1, 6 bases. The ends were cut back, 0 bases at V and 5 bases at J, with 10 bases in the middle. Germline lookup yields CDR1 MNHNS and CDR2 SASEGT. This CDR3 has 15 amino acids. CDR3 bases: TGTGCCAGCAGTGAAGCGGGCCAGGGGAATGAAAAACTGTTTTTT. Amino acid sequence: CASSEAGQGNEKLFF.

CDR3 sequence: CASSTRQGNPDSPLHF. The CDR3 DNA follows: TGTGCCAGTAGTACTCGACAGGGGAATCCGGATTCACCCCTCCACTTT. This rearrangement joins TRBV19 to TRBJ1-6, with 8 bases fitting TRBD1. V dropped 4 bases and J dropped 8; count of bases not matched to a gene: 10. Germline CDR1 is LNHDA and CDR2 is SQIVND (reference sequence). This CDR3 is 16 amino acids long.

The rearrangement links TRBV4-3 to TRBJ1-1, with a possible D match to TRBD1 (5 bases). CDR1 and CDR2 (germline): LGHNA, YSLEER. V shed 1 base and J shed 4 bases, with 16 bases lying between them. The CDR3 runs to 16 residues. CDR3 in amino acids: CASSQGATNGGTEAFF. The DNA for the CDR3 is TGCGCCAGCAGCCAAGGAGCGACAAATGGGGGCACTGAAGCTTTCTTT.

The chain carries TRBV19 and TRBJ1-5; perhaps TRBD1 as D (5 bases). Looked up from germline, CDR1 is LNHDA and CDR2 is SQIVND (reference sequence). This CDR3 is built from 17 residues. The ends were cut back, 2 bases at V and 9 bases at J, with 23 bases in the middle. The CDR3 sequence: CASSIPPRDSLRAPQHF. The CDR3 nucleotides read TGTGCCAGTAGTATACCTCCAAGAGACAGCCTGCGTGCGCCCCAGCATTTT.

The chain links TRBV6-5 to TRBJ2-7, with D possibly TRBD1 on 5 matching bases. Germline CDR1 reads MNHEY; CDR2 reads SVGAGI. CDR3 length: 13 amino acids. V was cut by 7 bases and J by 5 bases, with 15 bases left in between. In DNA, the CDR3 is TGTGCCAGCACCGACAGTCTTAGCCACGAGCAGTACGTC. Protein product: CASTDSLSHEQYV.

The chain uses TRBV5-4 and TRBJ1-6; no clear D. This CDR3 has 15 amino acids. Trimming pared 2 bases from V and 8 bases from J, leaving 14 bases between. Germline CDR1 is SGHNT and CDR2 is YYREEE (reference sequence). CDR3 residues: CASSFEHPGYSPLHF. The CDR3 DNA follows: TGTGCCAGCAGCTTTGAACACCCGGGGTATTCACCCCTCCACTTT.

This clone was counted once. This chain links TRBV4-2 with TRBJ1-5; the match to TRBD1 covers 8 bases. J lost 2 bases, V lost 6 bases, and 9 bases had no gene match. Germline loops: CDR1 LGHNA, CDR2 YNFKEQ. This CDR3 has 16 amino acids. The CDR3 DNA reads as TGTGCCAGCAGTCTCGCAGGGGGCCGACGCAATCAGCCCCAGCATTTT. Translated: CASSLAGGRRNQPQHF.

This clone was found once. V and J are TRBV4-3 and TRBJ1-1; a possible D gene is TRBD1 (5 bases). This CDR3 has 15 residues. Trimming shortened V by 3 bases and J by 3 bases, and 14 bases separated the two germline ends. The germline V gene encodes CDR1 LGHNA and CDR2 YSLEER. The DNA for the CDR3 is TGCGCCAGCAGCCAGACTACTCGGGGGGACACTGAAGCTTTCTTT. As protein: CASSQTTRGDTEAFF.

The gene calls are TRBV29-1 and TRBJ1-5; D not certain. Germline values: CDR1 SQVTM, CDR2 ANQGSEA. The CDR3 loop spans 15 amino acids. V lost 6 bases and J lost 3, with 18 bases in between. The CDR3 loop reads CSVSRSGGPNQPQHF. CDR3 DNA sequence: TGCAGCGTGTCCAGGTCCGGAGGTCCCAATCAGCCCCAGCATTTT.

This clone appeared a single time. The J gene is TRBJ2-7, the V gene TRBV30; D might be TRBD1 (5 bases). The germline CDR1 and CDR2 sequences are GTSNPN and SVGIG (reference sequence). The germline V and J ends were trimmed by 7 bases and 2 bases, with 9 bases remaining between them. The CDR3 consists of 11 residues. The CDR3 nucleotides read TGTGCCTCCGACAGAACCTACGAGCAGTACTTC. Encoded protein: CASDRTYEQYF.

The rearrangement links TRBV15 to TRBJ1-6; the D is unclear. This CDR3 is built from 15 residues. CDR1 is LNHNV and CDR2 is YYDKDF in the germline V gene (reference sequence). V gave up 4 bases and J gave up 7 bases, with 14 bases separating them. The CDR3 here is CATSISPGPNSPLHF. CDR3 in DNA: TGTGCCACCAGCATTAGCCCGGGTCCCAATTCACCCCTCCACTTT.